In its sample, the clone carrying this T cell receptor beta chain was seen a few times. Using unique molecular identifiers, the investigators prepared the TCRbeta library. TCRdb re-analysed the PCR reads in MiXCR, keeping a single row per CDR3 protein. This sample has 400,000 to 500,000 distinct CDR3 sequences, with approximately 10% found just once. This record comes from a study of T-cell reconstitution after alpha-beta-depleted transplantation in children. Germline CDR1 is MNHEY and CDR2 is SMNVEV (reference sequence). Unmatched junction bases numbered 9, after V lost 2 bases and J lost 6 bases. The CDR3 loop spans 16 amino acids.

The chain combines TRBV27 with TRBJ2-2, with 7 bases fitting TRBD2. This receptor was identified in a human donor who donated a stem cell graft to a child with acute myeloid leukemia. Sample: PBMCs from the stem cell graft donor, taken from the stem cell graft. DNA for the CDR3: TGTGCCAGCAGTTTAAGGGAGGGCCGTTGGTCCGGGGAGCTGTTTTTT. As protein: CASSLREGRWSGELFF.